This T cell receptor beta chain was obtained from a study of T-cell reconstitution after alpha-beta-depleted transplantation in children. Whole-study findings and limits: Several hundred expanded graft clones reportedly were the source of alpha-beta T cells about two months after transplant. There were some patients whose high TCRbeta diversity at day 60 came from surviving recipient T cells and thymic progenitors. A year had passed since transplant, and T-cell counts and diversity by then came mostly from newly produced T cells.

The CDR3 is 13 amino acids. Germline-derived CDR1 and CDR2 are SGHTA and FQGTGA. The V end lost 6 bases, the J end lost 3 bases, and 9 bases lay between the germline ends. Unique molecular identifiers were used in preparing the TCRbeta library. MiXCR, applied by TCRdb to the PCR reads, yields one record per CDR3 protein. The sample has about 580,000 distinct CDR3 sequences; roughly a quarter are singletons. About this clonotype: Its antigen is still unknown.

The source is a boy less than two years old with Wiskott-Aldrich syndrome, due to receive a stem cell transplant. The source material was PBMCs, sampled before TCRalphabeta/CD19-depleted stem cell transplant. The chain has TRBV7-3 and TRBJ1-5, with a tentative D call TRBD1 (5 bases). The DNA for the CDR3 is TGTGCCAGCAGTTATGGACACAATCAGCCCCAGCATTTT. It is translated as CASSYGHNQPQHF.